These 14 T cell receptor beta chains were all obtained from the same sample, sequenced in a study of cytotoxic CD8 clonotypes in ibrutinib-treated CLL. Clones were read by immunoSEQ multiplex PCR, and TCRdb kept only the in-frame ones, dropping some. The table lists 15,000 or so clones, 64% of them singletons, with roughly 40% in the top ten. This sample comprised PBMCs, obtained before ibrutinib treatment. The receptors derive from a human donor with chronic lymphocytic leukemia.

The rearrangement links TRBV5-6 to TRBJ2-3; TRBD1 aligns across 8 bases. The CDR3 consists of 14 residues. The germline V gene encodes CDR1 SGHDT and CDR2 YYEEEE. After removal of 4 bases from V and 7 bases from J, the junction contained 8 bases not matched to a gene. In nucleotides, the CDR3 is TGTGCCAGCAGCCAGGGGGCAGGTTATAATACGCAGTATTTT. Translating gives CASSQGAGYNTQYF.

V and J are TRBV7-9 and TRBJ1-3; D gene uncertain. The CDR3 has 12 amino acids. Germline V gene lookup returns CDR1 SEHNR and CDR2 FQNEAQ (reference sequence). V lost 1 base and J 4 bases, leaving 2 bases between the germline ends. The CDR3 DNA follows: TGTGCCAGCAGCTTAGAGGGAAACACCATATATTTT. Protein sequence: CASSLEGNTIYF.

The chain carries TRBV6-1 and TRBJ1-4, with 10 nucleotides matching TRBD1. Germline V gene data show CDR1 as MNHNS and CDR2 as SASEGT. V shed 5 bases, J shed 3 bases, and the junction held 3 bases outside the gene matches. This CDR3 comprises 15 residues. CDR3 in amino acids: CASSIDRGPNEKLFF. The CDR3 nucleotides read TGTGCCAGCAGTATCGACAGGGGGCCTAATGAAAAACTGTTTTTT.

The CDR3 spells CASSPPRLASTDTQYF. The CDR3 bases are TGTGCCAGCAGCCCACCGAGACTAGCCTCCACAGATACGCAGTATTTT. The chain has TRBV11-1 and TRBJ2-3; 7 bases match TRBD2. Looked up from germline, CDR1 is SGHAT and CDR2 is FQDESV (reference sequence). Germline trimming cut 5 bases from V and 2 bases from J; bases unmatched to any gene: 10. CDR3 length: 16 amino acids.

This rearrangement joins TRBV2 to TRBJ1-2; 9 nucleotides agree with TRBD1. V dropped 6 bases and J dropped 4; count of bases not matched to a gene: 6. The CDR3 has 14 residues. Germline CDR1 reads SNHLY; CDR2 reads FYNNEI. The CDR3 sequence: CASSGDREPYGYTF. The CDR3 bases are TGTGCCAGCAGCGGGGACAGGGAACCCTATGGCTACACCTTC.

This rearrangement joins TRBV5-4 to TRBJ2-7, with 10 bases that match TRBD1. The CDR3 extends over 14 amino acids. The V gene's germline CDR1 is SGHNT and CDR2 YYREEE (reference sequence). Trimming at V came to 4 bases and at J to 3 bases, leaving 4 bases not matched to a gene. DNA of the CDR3: TGTGCCAGCAGCACGACAGGGGGCATCTACGAGCAGTACTTC. Translating gives CASSTTGGIYEQYF. The full variable domain, its missing parts supplied by reference TRBV5-4 and TRBJ2-7, is ETGVTQSPTHLIKTRGQQVTLRCSSQSGHNTVSWYQQALGQGPQFIFQYYREEENGRGNFPPRFSGLQFPNYSSELNVNALELDDSALYLCASSTTGGIYEQYFGPGTRLTVT.

This chain connects TRBV11-2 to TRBJ1-3; no reliable D call. CDR1 SGHAT and CDR2 FQNNGV come from the germline V gene. CDR3 length: 16 amino acids. The V and J ends lost 0 bases and 0 bases respectively, with 9 bases between them. The CDR3 sequence is CASSLDRAASGNTIYF. DNA of the CDR3: TGTGCCAGCAGCTTAGATCGGGCAGCCTCTGGAAACACCATATATTTT.

The chain couples TRBV2 to TRBJ2-1; D possibly corresponds to TRBD1 (6 bases). With 4 bases removed from V and 2 bases from J, the gap between germline ends came to 12 bases. The CDR3 contains 15 residues. In germline, CDR1 is SNHLY, CDR2 FYNNEI. CDR3 amino acids: CASSGDIPTYNEQFF. DNA for the CDR3: TGTGCCAGCAGTGGGGACATCCCAACCTACAATGAGCAGTTCTTC.

V usage is TRBV7-9 and J usage is TRBJ1-1; 8 bases line up with TRBD1. V gave up 5 bases and J gave up 0 bases; unmatched junction bases: 8. The CDR3 has 16 residues. CDR1 SEHNR and CDR2 FQNEAQ come from the germline V gene (reference sequence). CDR3 sequence (DNA): TGTGCCAGCAGCCGGACAGGGCGAGGGATGAACACTGAAGCTTTCTTT. This codes for CASSRTGRGMNTEAFF.

Here the CDR3 DNA reads TGTGCCAGTAGCCTAGGGGTGACTCAGCCCCAGCATTTT. It translates to CASSLGVTQPQHF. The rearrangement joins TRBV19 to TRBJ1-5; D may be TRBD1 (5 bases). The CDR3 runs to 13 residues. In germline, CDR1 is LNHDA, CDR2 SQIVND (reference sequence). The V end was cut by 6 bases, the J end by 6 bases, with 12 bases between.

The chain joins TRBV18 to TRBJ2-5; a possible D gene is TRBD2 (5 bases). V lost 4 bases, J lost 0 bases, and 24 bases lay in between. CDR1 and CDR2 (germline): KGHSH, LQKENI. The CDR3 sequence is 19 residues long. The CDR3 DNA reads as TGTGCCAGCTCACTCCACGGACTGAGATTGGGGATGGACCAAGAGACCCAGTACTTC. It yields the protein CASSLHGLRLGMDQETQYF.

This clone has only a few counts. The chain links TRBV5-1 to TRBJ1-2, with 11 bases matching TRBD1. The CDR3 is 16 amino acids. Germline V gene data show CDR1 as SGHRS and CDR2 as YFSETQ. With 4 bases clipped from V and 4 bases from J, the junction kept 9 bases outside the gene matches. In nucleotides, the CDR3 is TGCGCCAGCAGCCCCGGACAGGGGGCTTTTCTCTATGGCTACACCTTC. This codes for CASSPGQGAFLYGYTF.

This clone was counted a few times. The chain employs TRBV19 and TRBJ2-2; D gene uncertain. V lost 10 bases to trimming and J lost 0 bases, with 9 bases between them. Looked up from germline, CDR1 is LNHDA and CDR2 is SQIVND (reference sequence). The CDR3 is made up of 13 amino acids. The CDR3, as DNA: TGTGCCACCCCACGACCGAACACCGGGGAGCTGTTTTTT. This sequence encodes CATPRPNTGELFF.

J is TRBJ2-7 and V is TRBV5-6; 9 bases are a match to TRBD1. This CDR3 spans 14 amino acids. The V and J ends lost 0 bases and 3 bases, in that order; junction bases with no gene match: 1. Germline V lookup: CDR1 SGHDT, CDR2 YYEEEE. The CDR3 DNA reads TGTGCCAGCAGCTTGGCGGGACAGGGCTACGAGCAGTACTTC. This translates into CASSLAGQGYEQYF.